The rows below give T cell receptor beta chains drawn from one sample of a study of blood T cell repertoires in COVID-19. TCRdb keeps only in-frame clones here, not all; method: immunoSEQ multiplex PCR. Among almost 400,000 clones listed, roughly 88% were seen once. Sequencing input: PBMCs or T cells enriched from blood (not recorded which). The origin of the receptors is a woman aged 25-40 years with acute COVID-19. Each CDR3 is given with its conserved first and last residue. The D gene is left open where the match is weak. Clone size is not always given. Where it is, it says once, few, many or a class for expanded clones.

d_call	v_call	clone_size	j_call	cdr3_aa	cdr3_nt
NA	TRBV27	NA	TRBJ1-1	CASTLGGSNTEAFF	TGTGCCAGCACCCTGGGGGGTTCTAACACTGAAGCTTTCTTT
NA	TRBV5-4	NA	TRBJ1-2	CASSYDGGFYGYTF	TGTGCCAGCAGTTATGATGGGGGGTTCTATGGCTACACCTTC
TRBD1	TRBV24-1	NA	TRBJ2-3	CATSDFGQGGTDTQYF	TGTGCCACCAGTGACTTTGGACAGGGGGGCACAGATACGCAGTATTTT
NA	TRBV11-2	NA	TRBJ2-7	CASSLTSSPPYEQYF	TGTGCCAGCAGCTTAACGAGTAGCCCTCCCTACGAGCAGTACTTC
NA	TRBV6-5	NA	TRBJ2-3	CATDASYGTDTQYF	TGTGCCACCGACGCTAGTTATGGCACAGATACGCAGTATTTT
NA	TRBV7-9	NA	TRBJ1-6	CASSLRGGQGNSPLHF	TGTGCCAGCAGCTTAAGGGGAGGCCAGGGCAATTCACCCCTCCACTTT
TRBD1	TRBV2	NA	TRBJ1-6	CASSGRTGGNSPLHF	TGTGCCAGCAGTGGGAGGACAGGGGGGAATTCACCCCTCCACTTT
NA	TRBV24-1	NA	TRBJ2-1	CATSDVQTVSYNEQFF	TGTGCCACCAGTGATGTACAGACCGTCTCCTACAATGAGCAGTTCTTC
NA	TRBV20-1	few	TRBJ2-7	CSASSHRSYEQYF	TGCAGTGCTAGTTCTCACAGGTCCTACGAGCAGTACTTC
TRBD2	TRBV5-8	NA	TRBJ2-5	CASSLRRTSGAQETQYF	TGTGCCAGCAGCTTGCGCCGGACTAGCGGGGCCCAAGAGACCCAGTACTTC
TRBD2	TRBV5-6	NA	TRBJ2-5	CASSLRLAGGSYKETQYF	TGTGCCAGCAGCTTGAGGCTAGCGGGGGGGTCATACAAAGAGACCCAGTACTTC
TRBD1	TRBV28	NA	TRBJ2-5	CASTIQGEETQYF	TGTGCCAGCACCATACAGGGGGAAGAGACCCAGTACTTC
NA	TRBV30	NA	TRBJ2-7	CALQNSYEQYF	TGTGCCCTCCAGAATTCCTACGAGCAGTACTTC
NA	TRBV29-1	NA	TRBJ1-2	CSVPRRGGAGYGYTF	TGCAGCGTTCCCAGGCGGGGGGGCGCAGGGTATGGCTACACCTTC
TRBD1	TRBV19	once	TRBJ2-7	CASRPTGGSGFGVEYF	TGTGCCAGTAGACCGACAGGGGGTTCGGGGTTCGGCGTTGAGTACTTC
TRBD1	TRBV3-1/TRBV3-2	NA	TRBJ1-3	CASSHAGTGGRYTIYF	TGTGCCAGCAGCCATGCCGGGACAGGGGGCAGGTACACCATATATTTT
NA	TRBV2	NA	TRBJ1-4	CASRPGANEKLFF	TGTGCCAGCCGTCCGGGGGCTAATGAAAAACTGTTTTTT
TRBD1	TRBV7-9	NA	TRBJ1-4	CASSWGQGVGKDEKLFF	TGTGCCAGCAGTTGGGGACAGGGAGTTGGGAAGGATGAAAAACTGTTTTTT
NA	TRBV7-2	NA	TRBJ1-5	CASSFYSNQPQHF	TGTGCCAGCAGCTTTTATAGCAATCAGCCCCAGCATTTT
NA	TRBV18	NA	TRBJ1-1	CASSRAGPEAFF	TGTGCCAGCTCCCGCGCGGGCCCTGAAGCTTTCTTT
TRBD2	TRBV10-2	NA	TRBJ2-5	CASSESERGPQETQYF	TGCGCCAGCAGTGAGTCAGAGCGGGGGCCGCAAGAGACCCAGTACTTC
TRBD2	TRBV5-6	NA	TRBJ2-1	CASSLGLAGKNNEQFF	TGTGCCAGCAGCTTGGGTCTAGCGGGTAAGAACAATGAGCAGTTCTTC
TRBD1	TRBV19	NA	TRBJ2-1	CASSTWTGGALYNEQFF	TGTGCCAGTAGTACTTGGACAGGGGGCGCCTTATACAATGAGCAGTTCTTC
TRBD2	TRBV24-1	NA	TRBJ2-2	CATKGGLEGLAGANTGELFF	TGTGCCACCAAGGGGGGTTTGGAAGGACTAGCGGGGGCGAACACCGGGGAGCTGTTTTTT
TRBD1	TRBV7-9	NA	TRBJ1-2	CASSSLRTGSNYGYTF	TGTGCCAGCAGCTCCCTCCGGACAGGTTCTAACTATGGCTACACCTTC
TRBD2	TRBV9	NA	TRBJ2-1	CASSISSGTSGVPLHNEQFF	TGTGCCAGCAGCATCTCTTCCGGGACTAGCGGGGTTCCTCTCCACAATGAGCAGTTCTTC
TRBD1	TRBV27	NA	TRBJ2-3	CASSRDRNTDTQYF	TGTGCCAGCAGTCGGGACAGGAACACAGATACGCAGTATTTT
TRBD2	TRBV10-1	NA	TRBJ2-5	CASSARTSGGNQETQYF	TGCGCCAGCAGTGCCAGGACTAGCGGGGGGAACCAAGAGACCCAGTACTTC
NA	TRBV18	NA	TRBJ2-1	CASSPGSNEQFF	TGTGCCAGCTCACCGGGCTCCAATGAGCAGTTCTTC
NA	TRBV13	NA	TRBJ1-1	CASSLEGRGNTEAFF	TGTGCCAGCAGCTTAGAGGGCAGGGGGAACACTGAAGCTTTCTTT
TRBD1	TRBV6-1	once	TRBJ1-4	CASSPGTGTEKLFF	TGTGCCAGCAGCCCCGGGACAGGGACTGAAAAACTGTTTTTT
NA	TRBV24-1	NA	TRBJ1-3	CATQPKTANTIYF	TGTGCCACCCAACCCAAGACTGCGAACACCATATATTTT
NA	TRBV7-8	NA	TRBJ1-1	CASRRGGNTEAFF	TGTGCCAGCCGAAGGGGGGGAAACACTGAAGCTTTCTTT
TRBD1	TRBV18	NA	TRBJ1-2	CASSQDRDYGYTF	TGTGCCAGCTCACAGGACAGGGACTATGGCTACACCTTC
NA	TRBV6-5	NA	TRBJ1-1	CASEQGDTEAFF	TGTGCCAGCGAACAAGGGGACACTGAAGCTTTCTTT
NA	TRBV12-3/TRBV12-4	NA	TRBJ2-7	CASSPQAYEQYF	TGTGCCAGCAGCCCTCAGGCATACGAGCAGTACTTC
NA	TRBV12-3/TRBV12-4	NA	TRBJ1-4	CASGRANEKLFF	TGTGCCAGCGGCAGGGCTAATGAAAAACTGTTTTTT
NA	TRBV2	NA	TRBJ1-1	CASTLQLRTEAFF	TGTGCCAGCACCCTCCAGTTGCGGACTGAAGCTTTCTTT
TRBD1	TRBV6-5	NA	TRBJ2-7	CASSSGQGSYEQYF	TGTGCCAGCAGTTCGGGACAGGGGTCCTACGAGCAGTACTTC
NA	TRBV9	NA	TRBJ1-2	CASSVAGSPVHGYTF	TGTGCCAGCAGCGTAGCAGGGTCTCCGGTCCATGGCTACACCTTC
TRBD1	TRBV5-6	few	TRBJ1-3	CASSPRTGTGNTIYF	TGTGCCAGCAGCCCCCGGACAGGGACTGGAAACACCATATATTTT
NA	TRBV15	NA	TRBJ1-5	CATSRTIRGKSNQPQHF	TGTGCCACCAGCAGAACGATCCGCGGGAAGAGCAATCAGCCCCAGCATTTT
TRBD2	TRBV5-6	NA	TRBJ2-1	CASSWAGGRYNEQFF	TGTGCCAGCAGCTGGGCGGGGGGGAGATACAATGAGCAGTTCTTC
TRBD1	TRBV5-1	NA	TRBJ2-1	CASGQGDGEQFF	TGCGCTTCGGGACAGGGGGACGGTGAGCAGTTCTTC
TRBD2	TRBV3-1/TRBV3-2	NA	TRBJ2-3	CASSQVLAGALRDTQYF	TGTGCCAGCAGCCAAGTTTTAGCGGGGGCCCTGAGAGATACGCAGTATTTT
TRBD1	TRBV10-2	NA	TRBJ1-6	CASSPTGGSSSPLHF	TGCGCCAGCAGTCCGACAGGGGGCTCTAGTTCACCCCTCCACTTT